This entry lists 8 T cell receptor beta chains sequenced from one sample in a study of cytomegalovirus exposure and HLA in healthy donors. In the PCR, 60 Vbeta and 13 Jbeta primers were used. The data were produced by immunoSEQ multiplex PCR, yet TCRdb's version contains in-frame clones alone and is incomplete. The sample shows around 200,000 clones, 80% to 90% of them seen only once. The sequenced sample was PBMCs. The receptors derive from a woman in her 30s in good health and CMV-seronegative.

The chain recombines TRBV29-1 with TRBJ2-7, with TRBD2 matching over 7 bases. CDR1 and CDR2 (germline): SQVTM, ANQGSEA. The CDR3 has 13 residues. The junction had 5 bases not matched to a gene; V was cut back by 3 bases and J by 3 bases. CDR3 protein: CSVEGGSHYEQYF. The CDR3 DNA follows: TGCAGCGTTGAGGGAGGGAGCCACTACGAGCAGTACTTC.

The chain is built from TRBV2 and TRBJ2-1, with D tentatively TRBD1 (5 bases). Germline V gene sequence: CDR1 SNHLY, CDR2 FYNNEI. There are 12 residues in the CDR3. Trimming cost V 3 bases and J 6 bases, with 6 bases left between them. The CDR3 DNA reads TGTGCCAGCAGTGAGGGGCCCAATGAGCAGTTCTTC. Protein product: CASSEGPNEQFF.

A remark on this clone: Other DNA sequences in the sample encode the same CDR3. J is TRBJ1-1 and V is TRBV19, with D tentatively TRBD1 (5 bases). Trimming removed 7 bases from V and 1 base from J, with 7 bases in between. The CDR3 totals 12 residues. Germline loops: CDR1 LNHDA, CDR2 SQIVND (reference sequence). The CDR3 coding sequence is TGTGCCAGTACTACAGGGAACACTGAAGCTTTCTTT. This gives the protein CASTTGNTEAFF.

The gene calls are TRBV5-8 and TRBJ2-3, with D perhaps TRBD1 (6 bases). With 0 bases removed from V and 0 bases from J, the gap between germline ends came to 20 bases. Germline V CDR1 and CDR2: SGHTS, YDEGEE. CDR3 length: 19 amino acids. CDR3 bases: TGTGCCAGCAGCTTGGAAGTCCTGGGCAGGGGACACAGCACAGATACGCAGTATTTT. It yields the protein CASSLEVLGRGHSTDTQYF. The full variable domain, in which reference TRBV5-8 and TRBJ2-3 provide the parts outside the CDR3, is EAGVTQSPTHLIKTRGQQATLRCSPISGHTSVYWYQQALGLGLQFLLWYDEGEERNRGNFPPRFSGRQFPNYSSELNVNALELEDSALYLCASSLEVLGRGHSTDTQYFGPGTRLTVL.

Notes on this clone: One end of the junction fails to match germline, which may point to a read error. The rearrangement links TRBV7-7 to TRBJ2-1; possible D gene TRBD1, 6 bases. The CDR3 totals 16 residues. The germline V gene encodes CDR1 SSHAT and CDR2 FNYEAQ (reference sequence). The CDR3 loop is CASSPTYRERYNEQFF. CDR3 in DNA: TGTGCTAGCAGCCCAACATACAGGGAGCGGTACAATGAGCAGTTCTTC.

The sample holds one count of this clone. One end of the junction does not line up with germline, which may come from a read error. The J gene is TRBJ2-7, the V gene TRBV30, with a possible D match to TRBD2 (5 bases). CDR1 and CDR2 from the germline V gene are GTSNPN and SVGIG (reference sequence). This CDR3 has 11 amino acids. The CDR3 DNA reads as TGTGCCTGGAGCATCGGCCCCGGGATGGACTTC. Its translation: CAWSIGPGMDF.

This chain uses TRBV7-2 with TRBJ2-3; tentative D call: TRBD2 (6 bases). The germline CDR1 and CDR2 sequences are SGHTA and FQGNSA. The V end was cut by 4 bases, the J end by 7 bases, with 18 bases between. This CDR3 is 15 amino acids long. CDR3 sequence (DNA): TGTGCCAGCAGCTCCGGACTCGCGGGGATGTATACGCAGTATTTT. Its translation is CASSSGLAGMYTQYF.

The CDR3 DNA reads TGCGCCAGCAGCTTGGTTAGCAATTTCGGCACAGATACGCAGTATTTT. It is translated as CASSLVSNFGTDTQYF. The chain is built from TRBV5-1 and TRBJ2-3; D not certain. Germline CDR1 reads SGHRS; CDR2 reads YFSETQ. The V gene lost 0 bases and the J gene lost 1 base, with 12 bases spanning the gap. CDR3 length: 16 residues.